This TCR beta chain emerged from a study of tissue T cells after allogeneic stem cell transplantation. Study findings and constraints: Some tissue clones might be persisting host cells; their alloreactivity or antigen specificity was not determined.

Repertoires were generated with immunoSEQ multiplex PCR, while TCRdb's copy carries only in-frame clones and drops some. The data show approximately 17,000 clones, less than 85% seen once. The junction had 8 bases not matched to a gene; V was cut back by 5 bases and J by 7 bases. CDR1 SGHDT and CDR2 FRDEAV come from the germline V gene. CDR3 size: 14 residues. Concerning this clone: The antigen is not known. Here the gene names and germline are mouse. From the germline J gene comes the end of the CDR3, since the read stops 1 residue before it.

The V call is TRBV14, the J call TRBJ1-4; 7 bases align to TRBD1. The clonotype comes from a female BALB/c mouse in good health. As its MHC haplotype, the strain has H2-d. Sequences were obtained from spleen. The CDR3 reads CASSRGQFAERLFF. CDR3 DNA (partial): TGTGCCAGCAGCCGGGGACAGTTCGCCGAAAGATTATTT.